Sequencing of this T cell receptor (beta chain) was carried out in a study of CD8+ T cells in alopecia areata. RNA extraction was followed by reverse transcription into cDNA, which acted as the sequencing template. Here immunoSEQ multiplex PCR was the method, and the copy in TCRdb shows in-frame clones only, minus some. The sample carries 200,000 to 250,000 clones, more than 45% recorded once. Treatment indicated: oral pan-JAK inhibitor, 5-10 mg twice daily. Sequencing was performed on CD4+ T cells sorted from blood, taken at week 4, from a patient treated with tofacitinib. The sequence was collected from a human donor with alopecia areata.

The CDR3: CAWRLGVSNTEAFF. Written as DNA, the CDR3 is TGTGCCTGGCGGTTAGGTGTCTCGAACACTGAAGCTTTCTTT. The chain carries TRBV30 and TRBJ1-1; D uncertain. This CDR3 has 14 amino acids. With 5 bases removed from V and 1 base from J, the gap between germline ends came to 14 bases. Germline V gene sequence: CDR1 GTSNPN, CDR2 SVGIG (reference sequence).